Each of the 18 T cell receptor beta chains below was sequenced from the same sample in a study of T-cell reconstitution after alpha-beta-depleted transplantation in children. Preparing the TCRbeta library involved the use of unique molecular identifiers. TCRdb ran MiXCR on the PCR reads and lists one entry per CDR3 protein. The sample holds hundreds of thousands of distinct CDR3 sequences, roughly 17% seen once. This sample comprised PBMCs from the stem cell graft donor, obtained from the stem cell graft. The receptors shown here come from a human donor who donated a stem cell graft to a child with acute myeloid leukemia.

This clonotype was picked up many times. The CDR3 protein is CATSDWSSYNEQFF. CDR3 DNA: TGTGCCACCAGTGATTGGAGCTCCTACAATGAGCAGTTCTTC. The V call is TRBV24-1, the J call TRBJ2-1; D is uncertain. Germline CDR1 reads KGHDR; CDR2 reads SFDVKD. Between the trimmed V and J ends, which lost 2 bases and 0 bases, there was a span of 4 bases. This CDR3 spans 14 amino acids.

This clonotype showed up just a few times. The chain links TRBV10-3 to TRBJ1-1, with a tentative D call TRBD1 (5 bases). There are 12 residues in the CDR3. Per the germline V gene, CDR1 is ENHRY and CDR2 is SYGVKD. The V and J ends lost 0 bases and 12 bases respectively, with 11 bases between them. CDR3 protein: CAISESEGQTFF. The CDR3 bases are TGTGCCATCAGTGAGTCGGAGGGGCAGACTTTCTTT.

This clonotype was recorded a few times. This chain joins TRBV5-1 and TRBJ2-2; possibly TRBD1 for D (6 bases). V lost 6 bases to trimming and J lost 2 bases, with 11 bases between them. Germline values: CDR1 SGHRS, CDR2 YFSETQ. The CDR3 has 14 amino acids. The CDR3 sequence is CASNRDTNTGELFF. For the CDR3, the DNA is TGCGCCAGCAACAGGGACACAAACACCGGGGAGCTGTTTTTT.

This chain uses TRBV29-1 with TRBJ1-3; TRBD1 matches 8 bases. The germline V gene encodes CDR1 SQVTM and CDR2 ANQGSEA. The CDR3 extends over 12 amino acids. Trimming took 5 bases from V and 7 from J; bases not matched to a gene: 4. CDR3 residues: CSVFGQGNTIYF. In nucleotides, the CDR3 is TGCAGCGTTTTCGGACAGGGCAACACCATATATTTT.

This clonotype occurred many times. The chain recombines TRBV7-2 with TRBJ2-2; D may match TRBD1 or TRBD2 (5 bases each). The germline gives CDR1 SGHTA, CDR2 FQGNSA. Trimming removed 4 bases from V and 12 bases from J, with 12 bases in between. This CDR3 is built from 12 residues. The CDR3 coding sequence is TGTGCCAGCAGCTCCCCACGGGGCAAGCTGTTTTTT. Its translation is CASSSPRGKLFF.

This clonotype was seen at least ten times. V usage is TRBV20-1 and J usage is TRBJ2-1, with TRBD1 identical over 8 bases. Unmatched junction bases numbered 6, after V lost 4 bases and J lost 7 bases. The CDR3 loop spans 13 amino acids. Germline V gene lookup returns CDR1 DFQATT and CDR2 SNEGSKA (reference sequence). CDR3 in amino acids: CSATRTGRNEQFF. CDR3 sequence (DNA): TGCAGTGCTACCCGGACAGGGCGGAATGAGCAGTTCTTC.

This clonotype was seen ten or more times. As DNA, the CDR3 is TGTGCCAGCAGTTTAGCGCAACCCCCAACTGAAAAACTGTTTTTT. Translating it yields CASSLAQPPTEKLFF. The chain is built from TRBV12-3 or TRBV12-4 and TRBJ1-4; D gene uncertain. V was trimmed by 0 bases and J by 7 bases, leaving 12 bases between them. The CDR3 covers 15 residues.

This clonotype was observed at least ten times. DNA for the CDR3: TGTGCCAGCAGTTCTACTAGCACAGATACGCAGTATTTT. This gives the protein CASSSTSTDTQYF. The genes are TRBV12-3 or TRBV12-4 and TRBJ2-3, with no clear D. This CDR3 has 13 amino acids. Trimming shortened V by 4 bases and J by 0 bases, and 5 bases separated the two germline ends.

This clonotype was picked up many times. The V call is TRBV6-5, the J call TRBJ2-7; 11 nucleotides align to TRBD2. The trim removed 6 bases at V and 6 bases at J, leaving 16 bases unmatched. The germline V gene encodes CDR1 MNHEY and CDR2 SVGAGI. The CDR3 is 17 residues long. CDR3 DNA: TGTGCCAGCAGCCACCCCCCTTTACTAGCGGGGGCCTCCGAGCAGTACTTC. This encodes CASSHPPLLAGASEQYF.

This clonotype came up a few times. The V call is TRBV12-3 or TRBV12-4, the J call TRBJ1-5; no clear D. Trimming shortened V by 3 bases and J by 4 bases, and 16 bases separated the two germline ends. The length of the CDR3 is 16 residues. The CDR3 loop is CASSFISGKGNQPQHF. CDR3 coding DNA: TGTGCCAGCAGTTTTATTTCGGGGAAAGGGAATCAGCCCCAGCATTTT.

This clonotype was recorded many times. This chain connects TRBV20-1 to TRBJ2-7; TRBD1 agrees at 9 bases. J was trimmed by 5 bases and V by 4 bases; bases with no gene match: 12. This CDR3 comprises 15 residues. The V gene's germline CDR1 is DFQATT and CDR2 SNEGSKA (reference sequence). CDR3 coding DNA: TGCAGTGCTACCGGCCTACAGGGGGCTACGAACGAGCAGTACTTC. This codes for CSATGLQGATNEQYF.

This clonotype occurred many times. This chain uses TRBV29-1 with TRBJ2-7; 8 positions agree with TRBD2. The CDR3 runs to 13 residues. Germline CDR1 SQVTM, CDR2 ANQGSEA. V dropped 5 bases and J dropped 4; count of bases not matched to a gene: 7. The CDR3 is CSVLSGGGYEQYF. CDR3 DNA sequence: TGCAGCGTTCTGTCCGGGGGGGGGTACGAGCAGTACTTC.

The chain has TRBV12-3 or TRBV12-4 and TRBJ1-3; D uncertain. The CDR3 sequence is 13 residues long. The V gene lost 2 bases and the J gene lost 0 bases, with 2 bases spanning the gap. The CDR3 DNA reads as TGTGCCAGCAGTTTAATCTCTGGAAACACCATATATTTT. Protein sequence: CASSLISGNTIYF.

This clonotype appeared many times. This chain uses TRBV7-2 with TRBJ1-6; D remains unclear. Trimming pared 1 base from V and 7 bases from J, leaving 17 bases between. The CDR3 consists of 17 residues. Germline CDR1 SGHTA, CDR2 FQGNSA. CDR3 residues: CASSLVGRGSPNSPLHF. The CDR3 nucleotides are TGTGCCAGCAGCTTAGTGGGGAGAGGGTCGCCCAATTCACCCCTCCACTTT.

The table lists this clonotype with many counts. The chain joins TRBV20-1 to TRBJ2-7; D is ambiguous. From germline, CDR1 is DFQATT and CDR2 SNEGSKA (reference sequence). The CDR3 length is 8 residues. The CDR3 spells CKAYEQYV. The DNA for the CDR3 is TGCAAGGCATACGAGCAGTACGTC.

The V and J genes are TRBV29-1 and TRBJ1-2; D remains unclear. The CDR3 has 13 residues. From germline, CDR1 is SQVTM and CDR2 ANQGSEA. V was shortened by 0 bases and J by 8 bases, with 13 bases between the two germline ends. In nucleotides, the CDR3 is TGCAGCGTTGAAGACTCTCCAGGCAGGGGCTACACCTTC. Protein: CSVEDSPGRGYTF.

The chain is built from TRBV9 and TRBJ2-2; TRBD2 is a possible D gene (5 bases). From germline, CDR1 is SGDLS and CDR2 YYNGEE. Trimming shortened V by 4 bases and J by 2 bases, and 18 bases separated the two germline ends. The CDR3 consists of 17 residues. In DNA, the CDR3 is TGTGCCAGCAGCTTCACCCCGTCCGGACTCAACACCGGGGAGCTGTTTTTT. This encodes CASSFTPSGLNTGELFF.

The chain combines TRBV19 with TRBJ2-2, with D perhaps matching TRBD1 (5 bases). Trimming cost V 5 bases and J 1 base, with 17 bases left between them. Germline V lookup: CDR1 LNHDA, CDR2 SQIVND (reference sequence). The CDR3 runs 17 residues. The CDR3 sequence is CASSFLRDMRNTGELFF. CDR3 coding DNA: TGTGCCAGTAGTTTTCTCAGGGATATGAGGAACACCGGGGAGCTGTTTTTT.